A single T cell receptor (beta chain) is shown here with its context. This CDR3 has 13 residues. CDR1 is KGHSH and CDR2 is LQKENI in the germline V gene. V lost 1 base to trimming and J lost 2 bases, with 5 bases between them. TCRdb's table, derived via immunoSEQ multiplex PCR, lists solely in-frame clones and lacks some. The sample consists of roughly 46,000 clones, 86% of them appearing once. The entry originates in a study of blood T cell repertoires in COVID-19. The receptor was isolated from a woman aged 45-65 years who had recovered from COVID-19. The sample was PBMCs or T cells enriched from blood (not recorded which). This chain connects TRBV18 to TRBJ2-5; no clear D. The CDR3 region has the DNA TGTGCCAGCTCACCACTTTCACAAGAGACCCAGTACTTC. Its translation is CASSPLSQETQYF.